This entry features one T cell receptor beta chain sequence. The CDR3 is made up of 14 amino acids. Germline lookup yields CDR1 SGHAT and CDR2 FQNNGV. Trimming cost V 10 bases and J 2 bases, with 17 bases left between them. This record belongs to a study of blood T cell repertoires in COVID-19. Turning to the study itself: Sites in the United States, Italy and Spain provided acute and convalescent COVID-19 samples. The cDNA or gDNA used as material had been derived from T cells, B-cell-depleted T cells, or PBMCs.

Per the original data handling: Reference gene primer amplification yielded estimated nucleated cell counts. TCRdb's copy holds only in-frame clones and misses some; the assay was immunoSEQ multiplex PCR. That table supplies the V and J calls and clone size; D and trimming were determined from the DNA. Of about 68,000 clones in the sample, 80% were seen once. This clonotype originated in a human donor in a cohort sampled during active COVID-19. J is TRBJ1-2 and V is TRBV11-2; D is perhaps TRBD1 (5 bases). Material: peripheral blood. For the CDR3, the DNA is TGTGCCACCAAATCAGGGTCACCCAACTATGGCTACACCTTC. Amino acid sequence: CATKSGSPNYGYTF. Together with reference TRBV11-2 and TRBJ1-2, the CDR3 gives the full variable domain: EAGVAQSPRYKIIEKRQSVAFWCNPISGHATLYWYQQILGQGPKLLIQFQNNGVVDDSQLPKDRFSAERLKGVDSTLKIQPAKLEDSAVYLCATKSGSPNYGYTFGSGTRLTVV.